This T cell receptor (beta chain) was sequenced during a study of metastatic and nonmetastatic thyroid tumors. Study-level background: Repertoires of blood and of tissue (tumor or nodule) from malignant and benign thyroid patients were compared. Study-wide results and caveats: Benign nodules reportedly had significantly lower TCR beta diversity than malignant thyroid tumors in blood and tumor.

Using MiXCR, TCRdb re-called clones from the PCR reads. The sample holds some 4,300 clones, under 35% seen once. Germline assignment: CDR1 MNHNS and CDR2 SASEGT. CDR3 length equals 15 residues. V was clipped by 7 bases and J by 10 bases, with 23 bases between them. Patients underwent thyroid surgery, and none had received any treatment before it. This clone occurred a few times. Its specificity is unknown. The genes are TRBV6-1 and TRBJ2-1, with D maybe TRBD1 (7 bases). Sequencing was performed on adjacent normal tissue. The TCR comes from a male donor with papillary thyroid cancer or a benign thyroid nodule (not recorded which). Some clones in this sample may be carry-over from other donors' samples. The CDR3 DNA sequence: TGTGCCAGCACCGCAAAGGAGGGGGCCGGGGTCGAGCAGTTCTTC. It yields the protein CASTAKEGAGVEQFF.